These 18 T cell receptor beta chains originate from one sample sequenced in a study of radiotherapy plus CTLA-4 blockade in lung cancer. The method was immunoSEQ multiplex PCR; TCRdb's version includes in-frame clones alone and lacks a portion of them. The repertoire includes 51,000 or so clones, over 75% of them detected once, and 7.8% sits in the top ten. The material was peripheral blood, obtained from a patient treated with radiotherapy plus ipilimumab. Receptors were obtained from a human donor with non-small cell lung cancer whose response to radiotherapy plus ipilimumab could not be evaluated.

The chain recombines TRBV5-4 with TRBJ2-5, with D possibly TRBD2 on 5 matching bases. With 0 bases removed from V and 1 base from J, the gap between germline ends came to 16 bases. The CDR3 runs 17 residues. Germline V gives CDR1 SGHNT, CDR2 YYREEE (reference sequence). DNA for the CDR3: TGTGCCAGCAGCTTGGGTTCGATAGGGAGTTCCCAAGAGACCCAGTACTTC. Residues: CASSLGSIGSSQETQYF.

This clone turned up a few times. The gene calls are TRBV19 and TRBJ1-6; the D gene is possibly TRBD1 (6 bases). CDR3 length: 13 amino acids. CDR1 LNHDA and CDR2 SQIVND come from the germline V gene (reference sequence). V lost 3 bases to trimming and J lost 13 bases, with 13 bases between them. The CDR3 loop is CASSIKDSGPLHF. CDR3 DNA: TGTGCCAGTAGTATCAAGGACAGTGGGCCCCTCCACTTT.

In its sample, this clone was seen once. J is TRBJ1-2 and V is TRBV10-2; the match to TRBD1 covers 10 bases. This CDR3 region has 14 residues. Germline CDR1 is WSHSY and CDR2 is SAAADI. The ends lost 4 bases at V and 8 bases at J; junction bases unmatched: 7. In DNA form, the CDR3 reads TGCGCCAGCAGTGCAATAGGACAGGGGGACGGCTACACCTTC. It yields the protein CASSAIGQGDGYTF.

The chain recombines TRBV6-5 with TRBJ2-7; D is undetermined. The CDR3 runs 15 residues. V was cut by 6 bases and J by 0 bases, with 15 bases left in between. Germline CDR1 is MNHEY and CDR2 is SVGAGI. The CDR3 loop reads CASSPDRRSSYEQYF. CDR3 DNA: TGTGCCAGCAGCCCCGACCGACGGAGCTCCTACGAGCAGTACTTC.

CDR3 sequence (DNA): TGTGCCAGCTTAGGCCCCGGGACACATCTTACAGGGCAGTACTTC. This codes for CASLGPGTHLTGQYF. V usage is TRBV6-5 and J usage is TRBJ2-5; maybe TRBD1 (6 bases). V was cut by 8 bases and J by 11 bases, with 27 bases left in between. CDR1 and CDR2 from the germline V gene are MNHEY and SVGAGI. The CDR3 has 15 amino acids.

This chain joins TRBV29-1 and TRBJ2-1, with 7 bases aligning to TRBD2. V dropped 5 bases and J dropped 9; count of bases not matched to a gene: 7. The CDR3 length is 12 residues. The germline CDR1 and CDR2 sequences are SQVTM and ANQGSEA. The CDR3 is CSVQKAGSEQFF. As DNA, the CDR3 is TGCAGCGTTCAAAAAGCGGGGAGTGAGCAGTTCTTC.

This chain links TRBV28 with TRBJ1-2, with D tentatively TRBD1 (6 bases). The V end lost 5 bases, the J end lost 8 bases, and 21 bases lay between the germline ends. The V gene's germline CDR1 is MDHEN and CDR2 SYDVKM. This CDR3 comprises 15 residues. The CDR3 DNA is TGTGCCAGCAGTCCGTGGGAGGGGGGACGGGAGGGCTACACCTTC. It encodes CASSPWEGGREGYTF.

The CDR3 sequence: CAISEPGQGDYGYTF. The CDR3 DNA sequence: TGTGCCATCAGTGAGCCGGGACAGGGCGACTATGGCTACACCTTC. V usage is TRBV10-3 and J usage is TRBJ1-2, with 9 bases fitting TRBD1. CDR3 size: 15 residues. The J segment lost 3 bases and the V segment lost 2 bases, leaving 4 bases of the junction unmatched. Looked up from germline, CDR1 is ENHRY and CDR2 is SYGVKD.

The V gene is TRBV7-9, the J gene TRBJ1-1; a weak D match, TRBD1 (6 bases). The CDR3 is 14 residues long. Trimming removed 5 bases from V and 7 bases from J, with 17 bases in between. Germline CDR1 and CDR2: SEHNR and FQNEAQ (reference sequence). CDR3 residues: CASSRAQGIGEAFF. As DNA, the CDR3 is TGTGCCAGCAGCCGCGCACAGGGAATTGGTGAAGCTTTCTTT.

V gene TRBV19 combines with J gene TRBJ2-5, with D possibly matching TRBD2 (5 bases). The CDR3 spans 13 residues. The germline V gene encodes CDR1 LNHDA and CDR2 SQIVND (reference sequence). V lost 3 bases and J 4 bases, leaving 9 bases between the germline ends. CDR3 DNA: TGTGCCAGTAGTATCGGTCGGGGAGAGACCCAGTACTTC. Protein sequence: CASSIGRGETQYF.

The CDR3 DNA follows: TGTGCCAGCTCACTGAGGACTAGCGGGGAGGGGTACTCCTACGAGCAGTACTTC. Translation gives CASSLRTSGEGYSYEQYF. V and J are TRBV18 and TRBJ2-7; 12 bases match TRBD2. Germline V gene lookup returns CDR1 KGHSH and CDR2 LQKENI. The length of the CDR3 is 18 residues. Unmatched junction bases numbered 10, after V lost 4 bases and J lost 0 bases.

This chain links TRBV18 with TRBJ2-7; 7 bases map to TRBD1. Germline CDR1 reads KGHSH; CDR2 reads LQKENI. Losses at the gene ends were 4 bases for V and 5 bases for J; bases not matched to a gene: 8. The CDR3 contains 14 residues. The chain's CDR3 is CASSLFDRAHEQYF. In DNA, the CDR3 is TGTGCCAGCTCACTCTTCGACAGGGCGCACGAGCAGTACTTC.

V usage is TRBV5-1 and J usage is TRBJ2-7; possibly TRBD2 for D (7 bases). Between the trimmed V and J ends, which lost 5 bases and 5 bases, there was a span of 17 bases. The CDR3 contains 14 residues. Germline V gene data show CDR1 as SGHRS and CDR2 as YFSETQ. CDR3 region: CASSSTGRADEQYF. The CDR3 DNA is TGCGCCAGCAGTTCAACAGGGAGGGCGGACGAGCAGTACTTC. The variable domain in full, completed from reference TRBV5-1 and TRBJ2-7, reads KAGVTQTPRYLIKTRGQQVTLSCSPISGHRSVSWYQQTPGQGLQFLFEYFSETQRNKGNFPGRFSGRQFSNSRSEMNVSTLELGDSALYLCASSSTGRADEQYFGPGTRLTVT.

V usage is TRBV5-1 and J usage is TRBJ2-1; D possibly corresponds to TRBD1 (5 bases). This CDR3 is built from 13 residues. Looked up from germline, CDR1 is SGHRS and CDR2 is YFSETQ. V lost 5 bases, J lost 3 bases, and 9 bases lay in between. The CDR3 DNA reads TGCGCCAGCAGTAGGACAAACTACAATGAGCAGTTCTTC. Protein sequence: CASSRTNYNEQFF.

J is TRBJ1-4 and V is TRBV7-2; 7 bases agree with TRBD1. Germline CDR1 is SGHTA and CDR2 is FQGNSA. The CDR3 runs 13 residues. The J segment lost 7 bases and the V segment lost 3 bases, leaving 2 bases of the junction unmatched. The CDR3 DNA reads TGTGCCAGCAGCTTGGACAGGAGTGAAAAACTGTTTTTT. Amino acids: CASSLDRSEKLFF. The full variable domain, its missing parts supplied by reference TRBV7-2 and TRBJ1-4, is GAGVSQSPSNKVTEKGKDVELRCDPISGHTALYWYRQSLGQGLEFLIYFQGNSAPDKSGLPSDRFSAERTGGSVSTLTIQRTQQEDSAVYLCASSLDRSEKLFFGSGTQLSVL.

CDR3 sequence: CASSLGRAYEQYF. DNA of the CDR3: TGTGCCAGCAGCTTGGGCAGGGCCTACGAGCAGTACTTC. This chain uses TRBV5-8 with TRBJ2-7; possibly TRBD1 for D (5 bases). Germline CDR1 and CDR2: SGHTS and YDEGEE. The germline V and J ends were trimmed by 0 bases and 2 bases, with 6 bases remaining between them. CDR3 length equals 13 residues.

This chain joins TRBV9 and TRBJ1-5; 7 bases map to TRBD1. Germline values: CDR1 SGDLS, CDR2 YYNGEE. V trimming: 2 bases; J trimming: 4 bases; junction bases outside the gene matches: 9. The CDR3 totals 16 residues. The CDR3 DNA sequence: TGTGCCAGCAGCGTTGGTCCGGAGGGGGCAAATCAGCCCCAGCATTTT. Encoded protein: CASSVGPEGANQPQHF.

This clone occurred once. This chain uses TRBV5-4 with TRBJ2-1; 14 nucleotides align to TRBD2. Germline V gives CDR1 SGHNT, CDR2 YYREEE (reference sequence). CDR3 length: 16 residues. With V trimmed by 5 bases and J by 6 bases, 7 bases remained unmatched. The CDR3 DNA is TGTGCCAGCAGGGCGGGACTAGCGGGAGCAGCCAATGAGCAGTTCTTC. Amino acids: CASRAGLAGAANEQFF.